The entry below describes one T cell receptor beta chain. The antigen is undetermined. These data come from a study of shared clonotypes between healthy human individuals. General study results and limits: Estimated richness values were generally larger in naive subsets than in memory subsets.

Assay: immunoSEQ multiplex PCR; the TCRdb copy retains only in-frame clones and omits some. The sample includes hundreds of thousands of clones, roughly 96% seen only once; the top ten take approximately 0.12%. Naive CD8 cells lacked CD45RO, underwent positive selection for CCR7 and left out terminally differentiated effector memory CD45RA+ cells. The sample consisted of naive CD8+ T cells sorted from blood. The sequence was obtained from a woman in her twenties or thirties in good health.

The CDR3 region is CASRGQGEYEQYF. The CDR3 region has the DNA TGTGCCAGCAGGGGACAGGGGGAGTACGAGCAGTACTTC. V and J are TRBV2 and TRBJ2-7; TRBD1 agrees at 11 bases. V dropped 6 bases and J dropped 4; count of bases not matched to a gene: 2. The germline V gene has CDR1 SNHLY and CDR2 FYNNEI. The CDR3 extends over 13 amino acids.